This paragraph reports one TCR beta chain. These data originate in a study of response to subunit inactivated influenza vaccine. TCRdb fed the RT-PCR reads into MiXCR, producing one record per CDR3 protein. This table has fewer than 600,000 distinct CDR3 sequences, approximately 6.9% appearing once. With 1 base removed from V and 9 bases from J, the gap between germline ends came to 7 bases. The CDR3 loop spans 11 amino acids. The germline gives CDR1 DFQATT, CDR2 SNEGSKA (reference sequence). The rearrangement uses TRBV20-1 and TRBJ2-1; D is perhaps TRBD2 (6 bases). Sample: PBMCs from blood, taken around 25 months after vaccination. The source of this sequence is a man aged 45-69 years who received an inactivated influenza vaccine. The CDR3 loop reads CSARAGAEQFF. The CDR3 DNA is TGCAGTGCTAGAGCGGGAGCTGAGCAGTTCTTC.